The T cell receptor (beta chain) described here comes from a study of identical twins. In this sample, this clonotype turned up a few times. MiXCR was run by TCRdb on the 5' RACE reads, yielding one entry per CDR3 protein. The sample lists more than 650,000 distinct CDR3 sequences, less than 7% occurring once. Germline V lookup: CDR1 SGHDT, CDR2 YYEEEE. CDR3 length: 16 amino acids. The ends lost 2 bases at V and 7 bases at J; junction bases unmatched: 12. Source material: naive T cells sorted from blood. The sequence came from a man younger than 35 in good health. The chain uses TRBV5-6 and TRBJ2-4, with TRBD2 identical over 7 bases. CDR3 bases: TGTGCCAGCAGCTTAGCGGGGCTTAGGGGTTCGAACATTCAGTACTTC. As protein: CASSLAGLRGSNIQYF.